This record looks at one T cell receptor beta chain sequence and its context. CDR3 size: 13 residues. Trimming removed 6 bases at V and 4 bases at J, with 12 bases between. The germline V gene encodes CDR1 MNHEY and CDR2 SMNVEV (reference sequence). Sequencing used immunoSEQ multiplex PCR; TCRdb keeps in-frame clones, though not all of them. The top ten clones hold over 15% of a sample with tens of thousands of clones, 85% to 90% of them seen once. This entry is derived from a study of radiotherapy plus CTLA-4 blockade in lung cancer. The study gave focal radiation plus ipilimumab CTLA-4 blockade to patients with chemo-refractory metastatic non-small-cell lung cancer.

V usage is TRBV27 and J usage is TRBJ2-5; D is ambiguous. The source is a human donor with non-small cell lung cancer that progressed on radiotherapy plus ipilimumab. The sequenced sample was peripheral blood, obtained from a patient treated with radiotherapy plus ipilimumab. The CDR3 loop is CASSLGVIETQYF. CDR3 in DNA: TGTGCCAGCAGCCTTGGGGTCATAGAGACCCAGTACTTC.